A single sample is the source of the 26 T cell receptor beta chains below, sequenced in a study of T cell responses to AZD1222 COVID-19 vaccine. Repertoires were generated with immunoSEQ multiplex PCR, while TCRdb's copy carries only in-frame clones and drops some. The data hold roughly 40,000 clones, with about 88% observed a single time. Sequencing was performed on peripheral blood, taken 28 days after the second dose of the MenACWY control vaccine. These receptor sequences come from an adult who received the MenACWY meningococcal vaccine as a control.

The chain has TRBV2 and TRBJ2-7, with D tentatively TRBD1 or TRBD2 (5 bases each). Trimming removed 7 bases at V and 0 bases at J, with 16 bases between. In germline, CDR1 is SNHLY, CDR2 FYNNEI. The CDR3 length is 15 residues. The CDR3 loop is CASKNNRDLSYEQYF. CDR3 nucleotides: TGTGCCAGCAAGAACAACCGGGACCTCTCCTACGAGCAGTACTTC.

This clone was seen only a few times. The chain has TRBV7-9 and TRBJ2-7; no definite D call. Trimming took 1 base from V and 3 from J, leaving 7 bases between them. Germline values: CDR1 SEHNR, CDR2 FQNEAQ (reference sequence). This CDR3 is built from 13 residues. The CDR3 loop reads CASSLVNSYEQYF. CDR3 nucleotides: TGTGCCAGCAGCTTAGTTAACAGCTACGAGCAGTACTTC.

This chain links TRBV10-3 with TRBJ2-3, with a tentative D call TRBD2 (6 bases). Deletions cut 6 bases from V and 1 base from J, with 14 bases between. Germline V gene lookup returns CDR1 ENHRY and CDR2 SYGVKD. The CDR3 totals 15 residues. The CDR3 loop is CAISSGARGTDTQYF. CDR3 nucleotide sequence: TGTGCCATCAGCTCGGGAGCTAGGGGCACAGATACGCAGTATTTT.

J is TRBJ2-7 and V is TRBV27, with 8 positions matching TRBD2. After removal of 3 bases from V and 0 bases from J, the junction contained 4 bases not matched to a gene. The germline V gene encodes CDR1 MNHEY and CDR2 SMNVEV (reference sequence). There are 15 residues in the CDR3. The CDR3 coding sequence is TGTGCCAGCAGTTTGTTTAGCGGGAACTCCTACGAGCAGTACTTC. This sequence encodes CASSLFSGNSYEQYF.

In DNA, the CDR3 is TGTGCCAGCAGCTTAAGGACAGGGAGCTCCTATAATTCACCCCTCCACTTT. It translates to CASSLRTGSSYNSPLHF. This chain joins TRBV7-9 and TRBJ1-6; 8 bases are shared with TRBD1. Germline CDR1 reads SEHNR; CDR2 reads FQNEAQ (reference sequence). J was trimmed by 0 bases and V by 2 bases; bases with no gene match: 3. The CDR3 runs to 17 residues.

CDR3 coding DNA: TGTGCCAGCAGGGTGGGAAGTTCGGCGAGGGGAGAAAAACTGTTTTTT. Amino acids: CASRVGSSARGEKLFF. The chain uses TRBV28 and TRBJ1-4, with a weak D call TRBD1 (5 bases). This CDR3 has 16 amino acids. V lost 6 bases and J 8 bases, leaving 22 bases between the germline ends. Germline CDR1 reads MDHEN; CDR2 reads SYDVKM.

J is TRBJ2-5 and V is TRBV11-3, with D maybe TRBD1 (5 bases). Germline loops: CDR1 SGHNT, CDR2 YENEEA. Trimming took 0 bases from V and 7 from J, leaving 6 bases between them. CDR3 size: 12 residues. CDR3 coding DNA: TGTGCCAGCAGCTTAGATGGGGCGACCCAGTACTTC. This gives the protein CASSLDGATQYF.

The rearrangement joins TRBV9 to TRBJ1-3; no clear D. The germline V gene has CDR1 SGDLS and CDR2 YYNGEE. The ends were cut back, 3 bases at V and 0 bases at J, with 4 bases in the middle. The CDR3 is 13 residues long. The chain's CDR3 is CASSAYSGNTIYF. CDR3 DNA sequence: TGTGCCAGCAGCGCTTACTCTGGAAACACCATATATTTT.

This chain uses TRBV5-1 with TRBJ2-3; D uncertain. CDR3 length equals 15 residues. Per germline, CDR1 SGHRS and CDR2 YFSETQ. Trimming removed 2 bases from V and 2 bases from J, with 12 bases in between. CDR3 sequence reads: CASSFGVAATDTQYF. The CDR3 DNA reads as TGCGCCAGCAGCTTTGGGGTAGCCGCCACAGATACGCAGTATTTT.

The chain couples TRBV12-3 or TRBV12-4 to TRBJ1-1; D is ambiguous. The CDR3 has 12 amino acids. Trimming cost V 6 bases and J 3 bases, with 8 bases left between them. This CDR3 is CASRLSYTEAFF. In DNA form, the CDR3 reads TGTGCCAGCAGGCTTTCATACACTGAAGCTTTCTTT.

The CDR3 bases are TGTGCCAGTAGTGAGACAGGGGGCTGGGGCGAGCAGTACTTC. Its translation: CASSETGGWGEQYF. This chain joins TRBV19 and TRBJ2-7; TRBD1 aligns across 10 bases. The CDR3 sequence is 14 residues long. J lost 6 bases, V lost 5 bases, and 7 bases had no gene match. In germline, CDR1 is LNHDA, CDR2 SQIVND (reference sequence).

The genes are TRBV10-3 and TRBJ2-5; D uncertain. Germline CDR1 ENHRY, CDR2 SYGVKD. The V end lost 4 bases, the J end lost 4 bases, and 7 bases lay between the germline ends. The CDR3 runs to 12 residues. In nucleotides, the CDR3 is TGTGCCATCAGTGTGGACGGAGAGACCCAGTACTTC. Translated: CAISVDGETQYF.

The sample holds one count of this clone. The V gene is TRBV10-2, the J gene TRBJ1-6; D is perhaps TRBD1 (5 bases). Germline V gene sequence: CDR1 WSHSY, CDR2 SAAADI. Trimming shortened V by 2 bases and J by 7 bases, and 9 bases separated the two germline ends. The CDR3 runs 14 residues. The CDR3 reads CASSELQGNSPLHF. The DNA for the CDR3 is TGCGCCAGCAGTGAGCTGCAGGGCAATTCACCCCTCCACTTT.

In this sample, this clone turned up a few times. The chain links TRBV2 to TRBJ2-2; 11 bases align to TRBD2. Germline trimming cut 8 bases from V and 6 bases from J; bases unmatched to any gene: 8. The length of the CDR3 is 15 residues. Germline V gives CDR1 SNHLY, CDR2 FYNNEI. Here the CDR3 DNA reads TGTGCCAGCGGAGGCGTAGCGGGAGGGTCCGGGGAGCTGTTTTTT. Translated, it gives CASGGVAGGSGELFF.

This clone was detected only a few times. The chain recombines TRBV5-1 with TRBJ2-3, with D possibly TRBD2 on 7 matching bases. Germline values: CDR1 SGHRS, CDR2 YFSETQ. V was shortened by 1 base and J by 4 bases, with 16 bases between the two germline ends. The CDR3 has 16 residues. The CDR3: CASSLTGLEGADTQYF. In DNA form, the CDR3 reads TGCGCCAGCAGCTTGACCGGACTAGAGGGGGCAGATACGCAGTATTTT.

CDR3 region: CASSLAGGYEQYF. CDR3 nucleotides: TGTGCCAGCAGCTTAGCGGGAGGGTACGAGCAGTACTTC. The chain combines TRBV7-8 with TRBJ2-7; 7 positions agree with TRBD2. V trimming: 0 bases; J trimming: 4 bases; junction bases outside the gene matches: 0. This CDR3 is 13 amino acids long. CDR1 is SGHVS, CDR2 FQNEAQ, per germline.

The chain links TRBV28 to TRBJ1-1; 9 bases line up with TRBD1. Germline CDR1 reads MDHEN; CDR2 reads SYDVKM. This CDR3 has 16 amino acids. With V trimmed by 5 bases and J by 2 bases, 9 bases remained unmatched. As DNA, the CDR3 is TGTGCCAGCAGTCAACCTCCGGGACAGGGTAACACTGAAGCTTTCTTT. Its protein is CASSQPPGQGNTEAFF.

V is TRBV5-1 and J is TRBJ2-6; 10 nucleotides agree with TRBD1. The CDR3 is made up of 14 amino acids. V was pared by 8 bases and J by 3 bases, with 2 bases of the junction left unmatched. Germline CDR1 is SGHRS and CDR2 is YFSETQ. CDR3 nucleotides: TGCGCCAGTGGGACAGGGGTTGGGGCCAACGTCCTGACTTTC. As protein: CASGTGVGANVLTF.

The gene calls are TRBV28 and TRBJ2-6; perhaps TRBD1 as D (6 bases). Germline V CDR1 and CDR2: MDHEN, SYDVKM. With 1 base removed from V and 2 bases from J, the gap between germline ends came to 15 bases. This CDR3 is built from 18 residues. The CDR3 DNA reads as TGTGCCAGCAGTTTATTAGTGGGGTCAGGGGCTGGGGCCAACGTCCTGACTTTC. This translates into CASSLLVGSGAGANVLTF.

The chain is built from TRBV29-1 and TRBJ2-3; the match to TRBD1 covers 9 bases. Trimming cost V 4 bases and J 7 bases; bases outside gene matches: 3. The CDR3 is 12 residues long. CDR1 SQVTM and CDR2 ANQGSEA come from the germline V gene. DNA for the CDR3: TGCAGCGTTGGGGACAGGGCAAATACGCAGTATTTT. Protein: CSVGDRANTQYF.

The chain joins TRBV9 to TRBJ2-7; TRBD2 matches 9 bases. V shed 0 bases and J 2 bases; nucleotides not matched to a gene: 3. CDR1 is SGDLS and CDR2 is YYNGEE in the germline V gene. The CDR3 spans 15 residues. CDR3 region: CASSVGASGAYEQYF. In DNA, the CDR3 is TGTGCCAGCAGCGTAGGTGCTAGCGGGGCCTACGAGCAGTACTTC.

This chain joins TRBV21-1 and TRBJ2-5; TRBD2 is taken as the D call from the table, unchecked against the DNA. TRBV21-1 is an annotated pseudogene. The CDR3 loop spans 19 amino acids. This chain's CDR3 is CASSKAVYWDWGKRETQYF. CDR3 DNA sequence: TGTGCCAGCAGCAAAGCTGTTTATTGGGACTGGGGTAAACGAGAGACCCAGTACTTC.

This clone was seen only a few times. The J gene is TRBJ1-2, the V gene TRBV5-5; perhaps TRBD1 as D (5 bases). Germline V lookup: CDR1 SGHKS, CDR2 YYEKEE (reference sequence). Trimming shortened V by 4 bases and J by 2 bases, and 12 bases separated the two germline ends. The length of the CDR3 is 14 residues. The CDR3 loop is CASSPGPENYGYTF. The CDR3 DNA is TGTGCCAGCAGCCCGGGACCGGAGAACTATGGCTACACCTTC.

The chain is built from TRBV7-8 and TRBJ2-3, with 8 positions matching TRBD2. The trim removed 11 bases at V and 1 base at J, leaving 11 bases unmatched. Germline CDR1 is SGHVS and CDR2 is FQNEAQ. This CDR3 has 15 amino acids. The CDR3 DNA reads as TGTGCCGTTAGCGGGGCCCTAACTGGCACAGATACGCAGTATTTT. This codes for CAVSGALTGTDTQYF.

This rearrangement joins TRBV5-6 to TRBJ2-1, with 9 nucleotides matching TRBD2. This CDR3 contains 16 residues. The junction had 11 bases not matched to a gene; V was cut back by 4 bases and J by 6 bases. Germline CDR1 and CDR2: SGHDT and YYEEEE. The CDR3 region has the DNA TGTGCCAGCAGCCGGTTAGCGGGAGTGGGGGTCAATGAGCAGTTCTTC. As protein: CASSRLAGVGVNEQFF.

This chain links TRBV20-1 with TRBJ1-6; D remains unclear. Germline CDR1 and CDR2: DFQATT and SNEGSKA (reference sequence). V gave up 0 bases and J gave up 17 bases, with 8 bases separating them. The CDR3 runs 10 residues. CDR3 amino acids: CSAREGRIHF. The CDR3 coding sequence is TGCAGTGCTAGAGAAGGGCGTATCCACTTT.